This record looks at one T cell receptor (beta chain) sequence and its context. The table lists this clonotype with many counts. Its antigen has not been determined. Per-base quality was not reported, and no clone a single base away is much larger than it. The source of the sample is a study of neurological immune-mediated disorders (dated by TCRdb to about 2019). Describing the broader study: Among the roughly 34 multiple sclerosis patients, relapsing-remitting MS was present in around 31 and secondary progressive MS was present in 3. The 106 TCR-beta libraries covered PBMC samples along with longitudinal samples, technical triplicates, and paired sorted CD4+ and CD8+ T-cell subsets. The cohort included approximately 68 subjects: some 14 with HAM/TSP, about 34 with multiple sclerosis, and 20 or so healthy controls. Peripheral blood TCR-beta repertoires from patients with HTLV-I-associated myelopathy (HAM/TSP), patients with multiple sclerosis, and healthy controls were compared in the study using UMI-based sequencing.

Unsorted PBMC libraries were generated from 2 million PBMCs stored in RNAlater at -80 °C until RNA extraction. The multiple sclerosis patients were enrolled in a US clinical protocol that evaluated disease progression with magnetic resonance imaging. Peripheral blood underwent Ficoll-Hypaque density gradient centrifugation to isolate PBMCs, which were then cryopreserved in liquid nitrogen. cDNA synthesis used template-switch 5'RACE with a primer carrying a 10-nucleotide random unique molecular identifier tagging each TCR transcript. Each sequencing run produced over 180 million TCR-beta sequences covering 15-18 subjects. Total RNA was extracted with the RNeasy kit. TCR-beta VDJ regions were amplified with primers for the TCR constant region and the 5'RACE anchor, using the KAPA Real-time Library Amplification kit. A first PCR added sample indexes and Illumina adaptors, after which a second PCR increased the library yield. The roughly 650 bp TCR product was size-selected on a 2% E-gel SizeSelection system after Ampure bead purification. Before pooling, library quality was assessed on a Bioanalyzer, concentration was determined with Qubit, and library quantification was performed with the Kapa Library Quantification kit. Libraries were sequenced paired-end 2 x 150 bp on an Illumina HiSeq 2500. To increase sequence diversity, roughly 24-32% phiX was spiked into each library pool. On the study's bioinformatics: The quality-filtered reads were processed with the UMI-based MiGEC pipeline, whose error correction step removed more than 80% of the raw TCR sequences. IMGT germline references were used for alignment of VDJ genes, and clonotypes were defined by a unique CDR3 amino acid sequence together with V-J genes. Clonal expansion, Shannon diversity and CDR3 relatedness (CalcPairwiseDistances, ClusterSamples) were evaluated with VDJtools, and phylogenetic trees were built with CLCbio workbench. Using coefficient-of-variation modelling across technical triplicates, the study counted a clone as expanded if it had at least 8 unique UMIs. TCRdb reprocessed the public reads (quality trimming at Q25 with fastp, clone calling with MiXCR) and kept in-frame beta chains. Every entry covers one CDR3 protein and lists the most common genes and DNA from its rows. The V and J calls were determined by TCRdb, not by the authors. The sample profile shows about 66,000 distinct CDR3 sequences; 4.5% of them were found once. The ten most abundant clones make up less than 8% of the sample.

Counted from cysteine to phenylalanine, this CDR3 has 13 amino acids. Solely the CDR3 DNA is kept, with 39 bases framed from the first base. The germline V gene (reference sequence) sets CDR1 to WNHNN and CDR2 to SYGVQD. V gives up 2 bases and J gives up 4 bases, and the segment between their germline ends measures 6 bases. The investigation overall reported the following: Expanded clones from different subjects shared no identical CDR3 amino acid sequences, which suggests that TCR-beta repertoires were private in all groups. The MS cluster showed no association with clinical or MRI features, and the authors stated that larger cohorts are needed. TCR clonal expansion was greatest in HAM/TSP patients and smallest in MS patients, who ranked below even healthy controls. In a phylogenetic analysis, the repertoires of 18 out of 34 MS patients fell into a single cluster of related CDR3 sequences, pointing to a possible signature at the repertoire level.

The sequenced material came from PBMCs. The clonotype comes from a man aged 30 to 39 with multiple sclerosis. This chain joins TRBV10-1 to TRBJ1-3; the D gene is unclear. The nucleotides read TGCGCCAGCAGTGAGGTGTCGGGAAACACCATATATTTT. This translates into CASSEVSGNTIYF.